A single sample gave rise to the 16 T cell receptor beta chains below, sequenced in a study of shared clonotypes between healthy human individuals. Libraries were prepared by immunoSEQ multiplex PCR; TCRdb keeps only in-frame clonotypes and omits some of them. This table has about 2.4 million clones, more than 80% appearing once. The sequencing input was naive CD4+ T cells sorted from blood. Subset meaning: CD45RA+ positively selected. The receptors stem from a man between 18 and 35 years old in good health.

The chain carries TRBV28 and TRBJ1-2; no clear D. CDR3 length: 13 amino acids. V lost 5 bases to trimming and J lost 8 bases, with 15 bases between them. The germline CDR1 and CDR2 sequences are MDHEN and SYDVKM. The CDR3: CASSMRDLGGYTF. The CDR3 nucleotides read TGTGCCAGCAGTATGCGCGACTTGGGAGGCTACACCTTC.

Only one count was recorded for this clone. The rearrangement uses TRBV2 and TRBJ2-7; TRBD2 aligns across 8 bases. CDR1 and CDR2 from the germline V gene are SNHLY and FYNNEI. The V gene end was trimmed by 2 bases and the J gene end by 4 bases; junction bases not matched to a gene: 7. The CDR3 is 15 amino acids. CDR3 amino acids: CASSEMGLGRYEQYF. The CDR3 DNA sequence: TGTGCCAGCAGTGAAATGGGACTAGGACGGTACGAGCAGTACTTC.

This chain links TRBV10-3 with TRBJ1-5, with D possibly TRBD1 on 6 matching bases. This CDR3 contains 13 residues. V lost 6 bases, J lost 6 bases, and 12 bases lay in between. Germline-derived CDR1 and CDR2 are ENHRY and SYGVKD. This CDR3 reads CAISLDSFQPQHF. In DNA, the CDR3 is TGTGCCATCAGCCTGGACAGTTTTCAGCCCCAGCATTTT.

The chain employs TRBV5-4 and TRBJ1-1, with 7 bases that match TRBD1. Per the germline V gene, CDR1 is SGHNT and CDR2 is YYREEE (reference sequence). V shed 2 bases and J 3 bases; nucleotides not matched to a gene: 4. The CDR3 length is 14 residues. This chain's CDR3 is CASSFIGQDTEAFF. The CDR3 coding sequence is TGTGCCAGCAGCTTTATCGGACAGGACACTGAAGCTTTCTTT.

V usage is TRBV6-1 and J usage is TRBJ2-7, with a tentative D call TRBD2 (5 bases). The CDR3 is made up of 14 amino acids. CDR1 is MNHNS, CDR2 SASEGT, per germline. V lost 6 bases, J lost 0 bases, and 12 bases lay in between. As DNA, the CDR3 is TGTGCCAGCAGGATGACTGGGAGCTCCTACGAGCAGTACTTC. Translating it yields CASRMTGSSYEQYF.

The J gene is TRBJ1-1, the V gene TRBV10-2, with D possibly matching TRBD1 (5 bases). The CDR3 loop spans 13 amino acids. From germline, CDR1 is WSHSY and CDR2 SAAADI. Trimming shortened V by 0 bases and J by 11 bases, and 13 bases separated the two germline ends. The CDR3 nucleotides are TGCGCCAGCAGTGAGTCGGGGGGTATGGCCGCTTTCTTT. It is translated as CASSESGGMAAFF.

Concerning this clone: Other DNA sequences from this sample encode an identical CDR3 as well. This sequence joins TRBV28 and TRBJ1-2; tentative D call: TRBD1 (5 bases). There are 13 residues in the CDR3. CDR1 is MDHEN, CDR2 SYDVKM, per germline. V was trimmed by 3 bases and J by 7 bases, leaving 12 bases between them. The CDR3 nucleotides are TGTGCCAGCAGTTTGGGGGTAAGAGGTGGCTACACCTTC. It specifies CASSLGVRGGYTF.

The rearrangement uses TRBV7-2 and TRBJ1-2, with D hard to call. The ends were cut back, 5 bases at V and 8 bases at J, with 15 bases in the middle. The CDR3 length is 13 residues. Germline values: CDR1 SGHTA, CDR2 FQGNSA. CDR3 amino acids: CASSAPVGRGYTF. The DNA of the CDR3 is TGTGCCAGCAGCGCCCCCGTGGGTCGCGGCTACACCTTC.

V usage is TRBV29-1 and J usage is TRBJ2-5, with D possibly TRBD1 on 5 matching bases. CDR1 SQVTM and CDR2 ANQGSEA come from the germline V gene. V was trimmed by 4 bases and J by 4 bases, leaving 13 bases between them. CDR3 length: 13 amino acids. CDR3 in DNA: TGCAGCGTTGTTCAGGGATCCGGAGAGACCCAGTACTTC. It specifies CSVVQGSGETQYF.

The chain links TRBV7-9 to TRBJ1-1; 8 nucleotides align to TRBD1. After removal of 4 bases from V and 2 bases from J, the junction contained 9 bases not matched to a gene. Germline V gene sequence: CDR1 SEHNR, CDR2 FQNEAQ (reference sequence). This CDR3 region has 16 residues. The CDR3 is CASSSLRQGLNTEAFF. The CDR3 coding sequence is TGTGCCAGCAGCTCACTCAGACAGGGGTTAAACACTGAAGCTTTCTTT.

The rearrangement links TRBV27 to TRBJ1-5; D gene ambiguous. Trimming pared 3 bases from V and 2 bases from J, leaving 20 bases between. Germline loops: CDR1 MNHEY, CDR2 SMNVEV (reference sequence). The CDR3 runs 18 residues. The CDR3 region is CASSLSFHKGSGNQPQHF. The CDR3, as DNA: TGTGCCAGCAGTTTGTCGTTCCACAAGGGTAGTGGCAATCAGCCCCAGCATTTT.

Comments on this clone: In the same sample, other DNA sequences code for this CDR3. The chain uses TRBV6-5 and TRBJ1-1; D gene unclear. The CDR3 runs to 14 residues. From germline, CDR1 is MNHEY and CDR2 SVGAGI. Trimming stripped 2 bases from V and 0 bases from J, with 7 bases between. DNA for the CDR3: TGTGCCAGCAGTTACGGACCCCTGAACACTGAAGCTTTCTTT. It codes for CASSYGPLNTEAFF.

The chain joins TRBV2 to TRBJ2-5; TRBD1 aligns across 8 bases. The DNA end is more similar to TRBJ2-7, so the J call may be wrong. This CDR3 comprises 14 residues. Germline V CDR1 and CDR2: SNHLY, FYNNEI. The CDR3 sequence is CASSVLDRVNEQYF. The CDR3 nucleotides are TGTGCCAGCAGTGTGTTGGACAGGGTTAACGAGCAGTACTTC.

CDR3 amino acids: CASSRPRGGSYEQYF. The CDR3 coding sequence is TGTGCCAGCAGTAGGCCGCGAGGCGGCTCCTACGAGCAGTACTTC. The V and J genes are TRBV6-5 and TRBJ2-7; D call uncertain. Germline CDR1 is MNHEY and CDR2 is SVGAGI. With 5 bases removed from V and 0 bases from J, the gap between germline ends came to 14 bases. The CDR3 runs 15 residues.

V usage is TRBV4-3 and J usage is TRBJ1-2; no reliable D call. The CDR3 extends over 16 amino acids. V dropped 0 bases and J dropped 4 bases, with 15 bases sitting between them. The germline V gene encodes CDR1 LGHNA and CDR2 YSLEER. CDR3 DNA sequence: TGCGCCAGCAGCCAAGATCTTCCCTTAAGTGGCTATGGCTACACCTTC. This translates into CASSQDLPLSGYGYTF.

The chain has TRBV25-1 and TRBJ2-1; TRBD2 matches 7 bases. This CDR3 has 18 amino acids. The V gene's germline CDR1 is MGHDK and CDR2 SYGVNS. The J segment lost 1 base and the V segment lost 3 bases, leaving 12 bases of the junction unmatched. CDR3 sequence: CASSDQFASGPSYNEQFF. The CDR3 nucleotides are TGTGCCAGCAGTGACCAATTCGCTAGCGGCCCTTCCTACAATGAGCAGTTCTTC. Full variable domain (outside the CDR3, taken from reference TRBV25-1 and TRBJ2-1): EADIYQTPRYLVIGTGKKITLECSQTMGHDKMYWYQQDPGMELHLIHYSYGVNSTEKGDLSSESTVSRIRTEHFPLTLESARPSHTSQYLCASSDQFASGPSYNEQFFGPGTRLTVL.